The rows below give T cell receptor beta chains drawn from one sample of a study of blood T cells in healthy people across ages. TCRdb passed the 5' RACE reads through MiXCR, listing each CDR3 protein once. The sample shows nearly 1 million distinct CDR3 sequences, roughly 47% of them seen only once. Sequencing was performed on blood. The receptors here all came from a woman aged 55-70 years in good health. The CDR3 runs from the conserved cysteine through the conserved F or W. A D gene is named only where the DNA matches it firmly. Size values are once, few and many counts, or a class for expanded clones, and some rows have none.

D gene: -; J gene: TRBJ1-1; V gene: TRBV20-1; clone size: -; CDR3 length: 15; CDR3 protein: CSASGAMAVGTEVFF; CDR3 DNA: TGCAGTGCTAGTGGGGCCATGGCTGTGGGCACTGAAGTTTTCTTT
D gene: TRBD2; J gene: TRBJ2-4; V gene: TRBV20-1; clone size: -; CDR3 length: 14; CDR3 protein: CSARVLAGKNIQYF; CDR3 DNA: TGCAGTGCTAGAGTGCTAGCGGGTAAAAACATTCAGTACTTC
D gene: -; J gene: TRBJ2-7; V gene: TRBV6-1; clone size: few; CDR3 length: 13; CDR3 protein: CASSSGTRYEQYF; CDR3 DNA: TGTGCCAGCAGTTCCGGGACAAGGTACGAGCAGTACTTC
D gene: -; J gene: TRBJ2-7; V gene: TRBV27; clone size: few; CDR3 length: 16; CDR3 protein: CASSPPIRSSYNEQYF; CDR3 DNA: TGTGCCAGCAGTCCACCAATCCGGAGCTCCTACAATGAGCAGTACTTC
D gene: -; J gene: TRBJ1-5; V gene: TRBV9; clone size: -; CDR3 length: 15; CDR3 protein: CASSPRPDSNQPQHF; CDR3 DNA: TGTGCCAGCAGCCCTCGGCCGGATAGCAATCAGCCCCAGCATTTT
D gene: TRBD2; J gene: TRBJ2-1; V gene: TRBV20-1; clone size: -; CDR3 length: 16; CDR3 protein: CSASLMTSVSYNEQFF; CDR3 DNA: TGCAGTGCTAGCTTAATGACTAGCGTATCCTACAATGAGCAGTTCTTC
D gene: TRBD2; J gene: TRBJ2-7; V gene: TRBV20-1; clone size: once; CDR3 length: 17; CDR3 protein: CSARGIPGLAVWDEQYF; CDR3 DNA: TGCAGTGCTAGAGGTATACCGGGACTAGCGGTTTGGGACGAGCAGTACTTC
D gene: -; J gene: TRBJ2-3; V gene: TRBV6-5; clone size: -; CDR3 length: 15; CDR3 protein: CASRPGSTRTDTQYF; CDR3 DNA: TGTGCCAGCAGGCCCGGGTCAACGCGCACAGATACGCAGTATTTT
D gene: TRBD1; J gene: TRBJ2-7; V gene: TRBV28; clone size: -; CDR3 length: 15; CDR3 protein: CASSPHRDRANEQYF; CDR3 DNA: TGTGCCAGCAGTCCCCACCGGGACAGGGCCAACGAGCAGTACTTC
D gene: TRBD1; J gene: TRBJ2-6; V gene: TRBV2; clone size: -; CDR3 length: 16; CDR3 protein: CASCRDSISGANVLTF; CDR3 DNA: TGTGCCAGCTGCCGGGACAGTATCTCTGGGGCCAACGTCCTGACTTTC
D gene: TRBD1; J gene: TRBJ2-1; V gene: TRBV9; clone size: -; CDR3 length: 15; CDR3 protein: CASSGDSPLATEQFF; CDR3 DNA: TGTGCCAGCAGCGGGGACAGTCCCCTAGCAACTGAGCAGTTCTTC
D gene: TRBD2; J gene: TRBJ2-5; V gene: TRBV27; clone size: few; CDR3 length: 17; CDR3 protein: CASSFIGTSGPQETQYF; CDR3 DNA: TGTGCCAGCAGTTTTATAGGGACTAGCGGACCCCAAGAGACCCAGTACTTC
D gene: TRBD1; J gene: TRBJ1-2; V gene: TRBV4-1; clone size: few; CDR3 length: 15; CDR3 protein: CASSPSGGTGRSYTF; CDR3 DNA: TGCGCCAGCAGCCCAAGTGGGGGGACAGGGCGTAGCTACACCTTC
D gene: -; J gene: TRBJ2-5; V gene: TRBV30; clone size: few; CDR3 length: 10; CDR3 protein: CAWSLGEQYF; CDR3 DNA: TGTGCCTGGAGTCTAGGAGAGCAGTACTTC
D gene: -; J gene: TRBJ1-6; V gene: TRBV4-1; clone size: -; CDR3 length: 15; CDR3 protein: CASSHLGGSGSPLHF; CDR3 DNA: TGCGCCAGCAGCCACCTAGGAGGATCTGGTTCACCCCTCCACTTT
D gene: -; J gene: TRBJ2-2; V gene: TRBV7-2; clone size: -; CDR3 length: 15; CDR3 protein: CASSLGLRATGELFF; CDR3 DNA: TGTGCCAGCAGCTTAGGCCTCAGGGCGACCGGGGAGCTGTTTTTT
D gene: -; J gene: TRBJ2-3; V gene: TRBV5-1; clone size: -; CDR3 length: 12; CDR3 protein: CASREHTDTQYF; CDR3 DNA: TGCGCCAGCAGGGAACACACAGATACGCAGTATTTT
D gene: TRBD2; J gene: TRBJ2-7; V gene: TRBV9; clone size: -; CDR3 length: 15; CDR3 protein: CASSVELAGGYEQYF; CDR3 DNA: TGTGCCAGCAGCGTAGAACTAGCGGGAGGGTATGAGCAGTACTTC
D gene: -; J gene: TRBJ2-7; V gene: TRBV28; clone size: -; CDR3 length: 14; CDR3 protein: CASSPPLRGSEQYF; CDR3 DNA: TGTGCCAGCAGCCCACCTCTCAGGGGCTCCGAGCAGTACTTC
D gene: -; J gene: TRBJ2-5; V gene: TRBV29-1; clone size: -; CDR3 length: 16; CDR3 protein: CSVDQPASTVLNEQYF; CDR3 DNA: TGCAGCGTTGATCAGCCGGCTAGCACAGTACTCAATGAGCAGTACTTC
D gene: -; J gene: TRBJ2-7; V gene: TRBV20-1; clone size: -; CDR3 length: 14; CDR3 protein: CSAPRPEVPYEQYF; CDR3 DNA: TGCAGTGCTCCCCGGCCTGAGGTCCCCTACGAGCAGTACTTC
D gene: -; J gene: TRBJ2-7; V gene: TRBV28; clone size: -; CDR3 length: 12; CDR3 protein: CATARGIDEQYF; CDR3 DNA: TGTGCCACCGCGAGGGGAATCGACGAGCAGTACTTC
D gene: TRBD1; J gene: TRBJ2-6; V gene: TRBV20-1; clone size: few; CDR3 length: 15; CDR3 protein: CSTGQIFSGANVLTF; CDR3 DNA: TGCAGTACGGGACAGATTTTCTCTGGGGCCAACGTCCTGACTTTC
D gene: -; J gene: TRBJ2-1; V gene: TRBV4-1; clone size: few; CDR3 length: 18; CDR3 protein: CASSQEVGATSSYNEQFF; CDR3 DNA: TGCGCCAGCAGCCAAGAGGTGGGGGCGACGAGCTCCTACAATGAGCAGTTCTTC
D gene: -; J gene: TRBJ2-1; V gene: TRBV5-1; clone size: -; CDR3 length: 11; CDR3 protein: CASSDPGLPFF; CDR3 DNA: TGCGCCAGCAGCGATCCGGGACTCCCGTTCTTC
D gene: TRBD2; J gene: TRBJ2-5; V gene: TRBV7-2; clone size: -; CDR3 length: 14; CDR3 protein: CASNPTYGRETQYF; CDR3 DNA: TGTGCCAGCAACCCAACGTACGGGAGGGAGACCCAGTACTTC
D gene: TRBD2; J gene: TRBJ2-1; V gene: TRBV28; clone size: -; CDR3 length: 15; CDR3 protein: CASSPLGGRVNEQFF; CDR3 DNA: TGTGCCAGCAGCCCGTTGGGCGGGAGAGTGAATGAGCAGTTCTTC
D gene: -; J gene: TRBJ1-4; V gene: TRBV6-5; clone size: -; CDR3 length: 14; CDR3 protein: CASSDTGNDEKLFF; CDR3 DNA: TGTGCCAGCAGTGATACAGGGAATGATGAAAAACTGTTTTTT
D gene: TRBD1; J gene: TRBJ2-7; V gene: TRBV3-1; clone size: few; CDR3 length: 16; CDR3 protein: CASSQITGGPSYEQYF; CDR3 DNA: TGTGCCAGCAGCCAGATTACAGGGGGTCCGTCCTACGAGCAGTACTTC
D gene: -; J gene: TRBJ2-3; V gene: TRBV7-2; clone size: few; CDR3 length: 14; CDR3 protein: CASSLEGLGLEQYF; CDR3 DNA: TGTGCCAGCAGCTTAGAGGGTCTGGGTTTGGAGCAGTATTTT
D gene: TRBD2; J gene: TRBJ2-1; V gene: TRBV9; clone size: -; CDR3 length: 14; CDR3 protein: CATSERDDRNEQFF; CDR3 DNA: TGTGCCACCTCTGAGCGGGACGATAGGAATGAGCAGTTCTTC
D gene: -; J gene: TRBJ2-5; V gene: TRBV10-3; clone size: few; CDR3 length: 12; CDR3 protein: CAISDGGETQYF; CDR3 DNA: TGTGCCATCAGTGATGGGGGAGAGACCCAGTACTTC
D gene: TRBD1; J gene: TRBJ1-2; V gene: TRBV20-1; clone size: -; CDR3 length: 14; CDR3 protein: CSARKSGGAFGYTF; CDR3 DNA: TGCAGTGCTAGGAAGTCAGGGGGCGCGTTTGGCTACACCTTC
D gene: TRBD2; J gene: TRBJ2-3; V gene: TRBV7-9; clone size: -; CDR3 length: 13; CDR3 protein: CATGTSGTDTQYF; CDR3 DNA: TGTGCCACGGGGACTAGCGGCACAGATACGCAGTATTTT
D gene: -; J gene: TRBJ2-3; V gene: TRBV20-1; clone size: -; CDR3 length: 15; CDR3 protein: CSARVIGKSTDTQYF; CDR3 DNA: TGCAGTGCTAGAGTGATCGGGAAGAGTACAGATACGCAGTATTTT
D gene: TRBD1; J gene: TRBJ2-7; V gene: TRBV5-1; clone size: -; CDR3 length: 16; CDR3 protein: CASRRSSGTGTYEQYF; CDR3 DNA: TGCGCCAGCAGACGCTCCTCCGGGACAGGGACCTACGAGCAGTACTTC
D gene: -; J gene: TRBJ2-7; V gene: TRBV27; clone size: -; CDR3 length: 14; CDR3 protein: CARKGVEGYNEQYF; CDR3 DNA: TGTGCCAGAAAGGGGGTGGAGGGGTACAATGAGCAGTACTTC
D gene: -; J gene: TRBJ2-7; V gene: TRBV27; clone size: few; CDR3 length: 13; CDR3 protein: CASSLRATYEQYF; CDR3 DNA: TGTGCCAGCAGTTTAAGGGCCACCTACGAGCAGTACTTC
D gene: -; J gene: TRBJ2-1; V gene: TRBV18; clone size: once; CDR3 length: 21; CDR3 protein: CASPPPPVFSLESGGYNEQFF; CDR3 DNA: TGTGCCAGCCCACCACCGCCAGTTTTTAGTCTAGAGTCCGGAGGGTACAATGAGCAGTTCTTC
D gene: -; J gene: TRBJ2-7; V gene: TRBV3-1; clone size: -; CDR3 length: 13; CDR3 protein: CASSPNRNYEQYF; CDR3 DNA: TGTGCCAGCAGCCCGAACCGTAACTACGAGCAGTACTTC
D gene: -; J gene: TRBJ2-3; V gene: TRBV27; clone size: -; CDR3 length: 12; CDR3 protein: CASNVGADTQYF; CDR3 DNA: TGTGCCAGCAACGTGGGGGCAGATACGCAGTATTTT
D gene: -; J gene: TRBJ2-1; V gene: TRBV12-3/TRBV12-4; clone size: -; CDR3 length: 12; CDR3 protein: CASSWGGHKQFF; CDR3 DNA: TGTGCCAGCAGTTGGGGTGGGCATAAGCAGTTCTTC
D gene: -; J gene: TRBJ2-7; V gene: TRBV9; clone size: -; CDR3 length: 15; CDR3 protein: CASSVAVGLGYEQYF; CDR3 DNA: TGTGCCAGCAGCGTAGCTGTTGGATTAGGCTACGAGCAGTACTTC
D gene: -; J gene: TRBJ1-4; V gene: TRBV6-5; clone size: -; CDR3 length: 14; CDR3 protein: CASSVRHRNEKLFF; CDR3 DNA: TGTGCCAGCAGCGTAAGACACCGTAATGAAAAACTGTTTTTT
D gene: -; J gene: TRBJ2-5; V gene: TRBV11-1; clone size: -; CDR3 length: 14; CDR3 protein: CASSPHRVEETQYF; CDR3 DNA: TGTGCCAGCAGCCCGCACAGGGTTGAAGAGACCCAGTACTTC
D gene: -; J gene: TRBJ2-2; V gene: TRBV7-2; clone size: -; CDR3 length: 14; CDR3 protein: CASSLDSVSGELFF; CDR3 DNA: TGTGCCAGCAGCTTAGACTCAGTTTCCGGGGAGCTGTTTTTT
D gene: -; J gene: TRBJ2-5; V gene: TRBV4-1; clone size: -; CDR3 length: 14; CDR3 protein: CASSQEVVQETQYF; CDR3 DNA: TGCGCCAGCAGCCAAGAAGTCGTGCAAGAGACCCAGTACTTC
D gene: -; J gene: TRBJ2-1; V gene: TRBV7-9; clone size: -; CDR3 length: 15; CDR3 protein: CASSQRHSSYNEQFF; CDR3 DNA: TGTGCCAGCAGCCAGAGACACTCATCCTACAATGAGCAGTTCTTC
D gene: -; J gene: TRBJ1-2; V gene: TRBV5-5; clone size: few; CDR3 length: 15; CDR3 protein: CASSLDSRDRYGYTF; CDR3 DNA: TGTGCCAGCAGCTTGGACTCCCGGGATCGGTATGGCTACACCTTC
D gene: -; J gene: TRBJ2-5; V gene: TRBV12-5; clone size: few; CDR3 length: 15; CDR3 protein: CASGSPGAEQETQYF; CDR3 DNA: TGTGCTAGTGGTTCCCCCGGGGCGGAGCAAGAGACCCAGTACTTC
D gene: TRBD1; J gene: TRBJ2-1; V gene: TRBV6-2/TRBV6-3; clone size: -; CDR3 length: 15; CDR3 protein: CASRRTGSVKNEQFF; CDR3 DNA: TGTGCCAGCAGGAGGACAGGATCCGTTAAGAATGAGCAGTTCTTC